Following are 25 T cell receptor beta chains from one sample sequenced in a study of T-cell reconstitution after alpha-beta-depleted transplantation in children. Unique molecular identifiers were incorporated during preparation of the TCRbeta library. TCRdb independently ran MiXCR on the PCR reads; one entry per CDR3 protein. The data contain around 410,000 distinct CDR3 sequences, approximately 10% of them singletons. The starting material was PBMCs from the stem cell graft donor, obtained from the stem cell graft. The receptors derive from a human donor who donated a stem cell graft to a child with acute myeloid leukemia.

The CDR3 here is CASSPPSGPGGYTF. CDR3 in DNA: TGTGCCAGCTCACCACCTTCCGGGCCGGGGGGCTACACCTTC. The chain employs TRBV18 and TRBJ1-2; D is ambiguous. Per germline, CDR1 KGHSH and CDR2 LQKENI. V lost 0 bases and J 8 bases, leaving 13 bases between the germline ends. The CDR3 covers 14 residues. Full variable domain (missing parts from reference TRBV18 and TRBJ1-2): NAGVMQNPRHLVRRRGQEARLRCSPMKGHSHVYWYRQLPEEGLKFMVYLQKENIIDESGMPKERFSAEFPKEGPSILRIQQVVRGDSAAYFCASSPPSGPGGYTFGSGTRLTVV.

This clonotype was counted only a few times. The chain uses TRBV29-1 and TRBJ2-5, with TRBD1 matching over 7 bases. CDR3 length equals 14 residues. Germline V CDR1 and CDR2: SQVTM, ANQGSEA. V was clipped by 7 bases and J by 0 bases; unmatched bases: 8. The CDR3 DNA reads TGCAGCGCCCACCGGGACAGCTACCAAGAGACCCAGTACTTC. This encodes CSAHRDSYQETQYF. The whole variable domain, remainder taken from reference TRBV29-1 and TRBJ2-5, is SAVISQKPSRDICQRGTSLTIQCQVDSQVTMMFWYRQQPGQSLTLIATANQGSEATYESGFVIDKFPISRPNLTFSTLTVSNMSPEDSSIYLCSAHRDSYQETQYFGPGTRLLVL.

CDR3 loop: CSAPTTLAVYNEQFF. The CDR3 DNA reads as TGCAGTGCTCCAACAACACTAGCGGTGTACAATGAGCAGTTCTTC. The chain is built from TRBV20-1 and TRBJ2-1, with TRBD2 matching over 8 bases. The J segment lost 4 bases and the V segment lost 5 bases, leaving 10 bases of the junction unmatched. Germline CDR1 DFQATT, CDR2 SNEGSKA (reference sequence). The CDR3 is 15 amino acids.

This clonotype appeared a few times. V usage is TRBV12-3 or TRBV12-4 and J usage is TRBJ1-6, with no clear D. CDR3 size: 12 residues. V was shortened by 8 bases and J by 8 bases, with 10 bases between the two germline ends. CDR3 in DNA: TGTGCCAGCGGCCATTCCCATTCACCCCTCCACTTT. It is translated as CASGHSHSPLHF.

A few counts support this clonotype. This chain links TRBV6-1 with TRBJ2-3, with a possible D match to TRBD1 (6 bases). The ends were cut back, 4 bases at V and 0 bases at J, with 11 bases in the middle. Germline values: CDR1 MNHNS, CDR2 SASEGT. CDR3 length equals 15 residues. CDR3 nucleotides: TGTGCCAGCAGTGTGGAGGACAGTAGCACAGATACGCAGTATTTT. Translating it yields CASSVEDSSTDTQYF.

This clonotype has more than one count but fewer than ten. J is TRBJ2-1 and V is TRBV12-3 or TRBV12-4, with D hard to call. This CDR3 contains 11 residues. V dropped 8 bases and J dropped 7 bases, with 9 bases sitting between them. Written as DNA, the CDR3 is TGTGCCAGCGGATCTGGGAATGAGCAGTTCTTC. Protein: CASGSGNEQFF.

J is TRBJ2-5 and V is TRBV21-1; TRBD1, the D gene given by the table, was not confirmed from the DNA. TRBV21-1 is shown as a pseudogene. The CDR3 sequence is 18 residues long. The CDR3 sequence is CASSNSRKGAKFQETQYF. DNA for the CDR3: TGTGCCAGCAGCAACTCTCGGAAGGGGGCGAAGTTCCAAGAGACCCAGTACTTC.

This clonotype was detected only a few times. The CDR3 coding sequence is TGTGCCATCAGTGTAGAACTGAACGACTATGGCTACACCTTC. Amino acids: CAISVELNDYGYTF. The chain links TRBV10-3 to TRBJ1-2; D is unclear. This CDR3 contains 14 residues. Deletions cut 4 bases from V and 3 bases from J, with 12 bases between. The germline V gene encodes CDR1 ENHRY and CDR2 SYGVKD.

The chain joins TRBV29-1 to TRBJ2-3; the D gene is possibly TRBD2 (6 bases). Per the germline V gene, CDR1 is SQVTM and CDR2 is ANQGSEA. The V and J ends lost 4 bases and 5 bases respectively, with 16 bases between them. The CDR3 length is 14 residues. The CDR3 here is CSVGIGRDIDTQYF. DNA of the CDR3: TGCAGCGTTGGGATTGGGCGGGATATAGATACGCAGTATTTT.

This clonotype was seen more than once but under ten times. J is TRBJ2-5 and V is TRBV18; TRBD1 agrees at 8 bases. The CDR3 has 14 residues. The ends lost 4 bases at V and 4 bases at J; junction bases unmatched: 5. Germline lookup yields CDR1 KGHSH and CDR2 LQKENI. The CDR3 sequence: CASSRRTGIETQYF. The CDR3 DNA follows: TGTGCCAGCTCACGCCGGACAGGGATAGAGACCCAGTACTTC.

The V call is TRBV3-1, the J call TRBJ2-2, with TRBD1 matching 8 bases. The length of the CDR3 is 15 residues. V lost 5 bases, J lost 5 bases, and 7 bases stayed unmatched. In germline, CDR1 is LGHDT, CDR2 YNNKEL (reference sequence). The CDR3 loop reads CASSKAGGETGELFF. DNA of the CDR3: TGTGCCAGCAGCAAGGCAGGGGGCGAGACCGGGGAGCTGTTTTTT.

V gene TRBV20-1 combines with J gene TRBJ2-4, with D perhaps given as TRBD1 or TRBD2 (5 bases each). Per germline, CDR1 DFQATT and CDR2 SNEGSKA (reference sequence). Trimming took 6 bases from V and 8 from J, leaving 14 bases between them. CDR3 length equals 12 residues. This chain's CDR3 is CSAEDVGHIQYF. The CDR3 DNA sequence: TGCAGTGCGGAGGACGTGGGGCACATTCAGTACTTC.

This clonotype was picked up a small number of times. DNA of the CDR3: TGTGCCAGCAGCCAATTCGGTCAGGGCACCGGGGAGCTGTTTTTT. It translates to CASSQFGQGTGELFF. The rearrangement links TRBV3-1 to TRBJ2-2; possibly TRBD1 for D (5 bases). This CDR3 comprises 15 residues. Per germline, CDR1 LGHDT and CDR2 YNNKEL (reference sequence). Trimming stripped 2 bases from V and 4 bases from J, with 11 bases between.

The genes are TRBV5-1 and TRBJ1-2; TRBD1 matches 9 bases. The J segment lost 5 bases and the V segment lost 0 bases, leaving 11 bases of the junction unmatched. Germline V CDR1 and CDR2: SGHRS, YFSETQ. The CDR3 totals 17 residues. The CDR3 protein is CASSLGPSPGQGYGYTF. CDR3 nucleotide sequence: TGCGCCAGCAGCTTGGGCCCCTCCCCCGGACAGGGGTATGGCTACACCTTC. Full variable domain (rest looked up from reference TRBV5-1 and TRBJ1-2): KAGVTQTPRYLIKTRGQQVTLSCSPISGHRSVSWYQQTPGQGLQFLFEYFSETQRNKGNFPGRFSGRQFSNSRSEMNVSTLELGDSALYLCASSLGPSPGQGYGYTFGSGTRLTVV.

This clonotype has a handful of counts. The V gene is TRBV12-3 or TRBV12-4, the J gene TRBJ2-3; D remains unclear. The V gene lost 6 bases and the J gene lost 2 bases, with 15 bases spanning the gap. This CDR3 is built from 15 residues. CDR3 DNA sequence: TGTGCCAGCAGCCCGCAGCTGTTTTCCACAGATACGCAGTATTTT. This codes for CASSPQLFSTDTQYF.

The chain recombines TRBV5-1 with TRBJ1-1; 11 bases line up with TRBD1. V lost 3 bases to trimming and J lost 5 bases; unmatched junction nucleotides: 6. Germline CDR1 is SGHRS and CDR2 is YFSETQ. CDR3 length: 15 residues. The CDR3 sequence is CASSSGTGGKTEAFF. The CDR3 DNA follows: TGCGCCAGCAGCTCAGGGACAGGGGGGAAGACTGAAGCTTTCTTT.

The chain carries TRBV4-2 and TRBJ1-5; 12 bases are a match to TRBD1. CDR3 length equals 18 residues. The V segment lost 4 bases and the J segment 6 bases; nucleotides outside the gene matches: 13. CDR1 LGHNA and CDR2 YNFKEQ come from the germline V gene. The CDR3 coding sequence is TGTGCCAGCAGCCCTACTACTGCGGGACAGGGGGCGGGTCAGCCCCAGCATTTT. This translates into CASSPTTAGQGAGQPQHF.

In this sample, this clonotype turned up a few times. The chain combines TRBV15 with TRBJ1-1, with a tentative D call TRBD1 (6 bases). CDR3 length: 15 residues. The germline V gene has CDR1 LNHNV and CDR2 YYDKDF (reference sequence). V was trimmed by 5 bases and J by 0 bases, leaving 13 bases between them. CDR3 coding DNA: TGTGCCACCAGCGGACACAGGGCGATGAACACTGAAGCTTTCTTT. Translated, it gives CATSGHRAMNTEAFF.

The V and J genes are TRBV12-3 or TRBV12-4 and TRBJ1-2; D uncertain. The CDR3 is 14 amino acids. The germline V and J ends were trimmed by 4 bases and 8 bases, with 17 bases remaining between them. The chain's CDR3 is CASSSRWPSLGYTF. The CDR3 DNA sequence: TGTGCCAGCAGTTCCCGCTGGCCTTCCTTGGGCTACACCTTC.

This clonotype was found a few times. The chain's CDR3 is CASSLSGAVNQPQHF. The CDR3 nucleotides are TGTGCCAGCAGTTTATCCGGGGCAGTAAATCAGCCCCAGCATTTT. This rearrangement joins TRBV12-3 or TRBV12-4 to TRBJ1-5; D perhaps matches TRBD1 (5 bases). The ends were cut back, 2 bases at V and 4 bases at J, with 12 bases in the middle. The CDR3 loop spans 15 amino acids.

The rearrangement joins TRBV4-3 to TRBJ2-3, with 9 bases fitting TRBD1. V trimming: 0 bases; J trimming: 5 bases; junction bases outside the gene matches: 6. This CDR3 spans 16 amino acids. The germline CDR1 and CDR2 sequences are LGHNA and YSLEER. CDR3 sequence reads: CASSQEGTGQGDTQYF. Here the CDR3 DNA reads TGCGCCAGCAGCCAAGAAGGGACAGGGCAGGGAGATACGCAGTATTTT.

This clonotype was found a few times. The V call is TRBV5-5, the J call TRBJ2-2, with TRBD2 as a possible D gene (5 bases). Germline V gene data show CDR1 as SGHKS and CDR2 as YYEKEE (reference sequence). V shed 4 bases and J shed 4 bases, with 11 bases lying between them. The CDR3 is made up of 14 amino acids. The CDR3 loop reads CASSETGSTGELFF. The CDR3, as DNA: TGTGCCAGCAGCGAGACGGGGAGCACCGGGGAGCTGTTTTTT.

This clonotype turned up a few times. The gene calls are TRBV5-1 and TRBJ1-1; 10 bases match TRBD1. The CDR3 runs 16 residues. The germline CDR1 and CDR2 sequences are SGHRS and YFSETQ. J was trimmed by 4 bases and V by 0 bases; bases with no gene match: 6. CDR3 protein: CASSLAIGTGVTEAFF. The DNA for the CDR3 is TGCGCCAGCAGCTTGGCAATCGGGACAGGGGTCACTGAAGCTTTCTTT.

The CDR3 loop reads CASSRRLIAGSQETQYF. The CDR3 bases are TGTGCCAGCAGCCGCCGTTTGATAGCGGGCTCCCAAGAGACCCAGTACTTC. The rearrangement links TRBV7-2 to TRBJ2-5; 7 bases align to TRBD2. The V gene end was trimmed by 5 bases and the J gene end by 1 base; junction bases not matched to a gene: 13. The CDR3 loop spans 17 amino acids. Germline V gene sequence: CDR1 SGHTA, CDR2 FQGNSA.

This chain links TRBV10-3 with TRBJ2-1; 11 positions match TRBD2. Germline assignment: CDR1 ENHRY and CDR2 SYGVKD. The J segment lost 1 base and the V segment lost 6 bases, leaving 5 bases of the junction unmatched. The CDR3 is 16 residues long. In DNA form, the CDR3 reads TGTGCCATCAGAAGTAGCGGGGGGGAGTCCTACAATGAGCAGTTCTTC. Its protein product is CAIRSSGGESYNEQFF.